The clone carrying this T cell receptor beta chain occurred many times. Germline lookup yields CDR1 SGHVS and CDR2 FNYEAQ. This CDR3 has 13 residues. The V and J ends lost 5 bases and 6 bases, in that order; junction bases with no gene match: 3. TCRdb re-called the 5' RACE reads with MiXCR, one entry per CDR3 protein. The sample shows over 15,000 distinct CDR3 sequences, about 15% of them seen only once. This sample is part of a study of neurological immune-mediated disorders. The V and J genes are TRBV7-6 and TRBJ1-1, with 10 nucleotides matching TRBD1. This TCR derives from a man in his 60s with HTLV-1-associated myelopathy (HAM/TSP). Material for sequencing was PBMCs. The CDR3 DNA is TGTGCCAGCAGCGTTGGGACAGGGGCTGAAGCTTTCTTT. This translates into CASSVGTGAEAFF.